This entry is about one TCR beta chain. Other DNA variants within this sample encode the same CDR3. The data derive from a study of blood T cell repertoires in COVID-19. At the level of the study: PBMCs, B-cell-depleted T cells, or T cells provided the cDNA or gDNA that made up the material.

The method was immunoSEQ multiplex PCR; TCRdb's version includes in-frame clones alone and lacks a portion of them. This table holds about half a million clones, about 91% found once. The sequenced material came from peripheral blood. This receptor was obtained from a man in his late teens or twenties with COVID-19, enrolled during active disease.

CDR3: CASRTGASNQPQHF. The CDR3 DNA reads as TGTGCCAGCAGAACAGGGGCGAGCAATCAGCCCCAGCATTTT. The chain employs TRBV28 and TRBJ1-5; TRBD1 aligns across 7 bases. With 6 bases clipped from V and 1 base from J, the junction kept 3 bases outside the gene matches. The CDR3 contains 14 residues. The V gene's germline CDR1 is MDHEN and CDR2 SYDVKM.